Sequencing of this TCR beta chain was carried out in a study of T cells after yellow fever vaccination (dated by TCRdb to between 2017 and 2020). With respect to the entire study: Libraries from fractions with low cell numbers were prepared with the SMART-Seq v4 Ultra Low Input RNA kit. To track T-cell clones before and after primary and booster YFV17D yellow fever vaccination, bulk TCR alpha and beta repertoires were sequenced longitudinally. Bulk PBMC replicates and cell subsets were isolated from blood drawn at multiple timepoints before and after both primary and secondary immunization. Two healthy male donors, one aged 18 to 30 and one aged 30 to 40 years, were included in the cohort.

Sample treatment or condition, as interpreted from the label and publication: live attenuated yellow fever vaccine strain. PBMCs were isolated from peripheral blood using a standard Ficoll-Paque protocol. CD4 and CD8 T-cell fractions were isolated with Dynabeads CD4 and CD8 positive selection kits. RNA was extracted with TriZol from bulk PBMCs, CD4 and CD8 fractions, and dextramer-positive and dextramer-negative fractions. The sequencer was an Illumina NovaSeq 6000. TCR cDNA was made using 5'RACE template switching, a step that added a universal primer site and unique molecular identifiers. Priming of cDNA synthesis was performed from both the TCR alpha and TCR beta constant segments. Library amplification used two PCR steps, and the second PCR step added sample barcodes and sequencing adapters. Sequencing of libraries was done on Illumina HiSeq 2500 (2x100 bp) or NovaSeq (2x150 bp). In the authors' own workflow: Demultiplexing of reads and collapsing into UMI consensus sequences were performed with MIGEC, and V(D)J alignment was carried out with MiXCR. Using edgeR on replicate PBMC samples, clonotypes were called vaccine-responding if FDR was below 0.01 and the log2 fold change was above 5 up to day 15. Each bulk clonotype received a CD4 or CD8 identity based on whether the sequenced CD4 or CD8 repertoire contained that clonotype at higher abundance. TCRdb reprocessing: public reads trimmed at Q25 with fastp, clones called with MiXCR, in-frame beta chains kept. Entries are consolidated by CDR3 protein sequence, retaining the most common genes and DNA. What appears here as the V and J calls and clone size reflects TCRdb's work, not the paper's. The sample contains 150,000 to 200,000 distinct CDR3 sequences, roughly 11% of them found a single time. 35% to 40% of the sample lies in the top ten.

V is reduced by 8 bases and J by 4 bases, leaving a spacing of 9 bases between them. The CDR3 runs 11 residues from the cysteine to the phenylalanine. Of all the DNA, just the CDR3 is kept, 33 bases in frame from base 1. The germline V gene provides CDR1 SNHLY and CDR2 FYNNEI. Summary of the overall study and its limitations: Because only a couple of donors were included in the study, the extent to which the findings can be generalized is limited. After the booster, most of the clones that had expanded following primary vaccination were detected again (roughly 96% of CD4 and 80% to 90% of CD8), which suggests that memory was broadly maintained. Compared with the primary T-cell response, the secondary T-cell response was faster but weaker, reaching its peak on day 5 rather than on day 15. A small fraction of clonotypes showed up in both the CD4 and CD8 compartments, probably as a result of convergent recombination. Computational filtering was needed because FACS-sorted repertoires could contain abundant contaminating clonotypes from the bulk population.

Of note for this clonotype: The target of this receptor is not known. The record has no base qualities; no much larger clone is one base away.

The receptor was derived from a man aged 18 to 29 who received the YFV17D yellow fever vaccine. The sequenced sample was CD8+ T cells sorted from PBMCs, obtained 15 days after the yellow fever booster vaccination. The sequence links TRBV2 to TRBJ2-7; a tentative D call is TRBD2 (6 bases match). The DNA reads TGTGCCAGCTTTGGGGGGTACGAGCAGTACTTC. The translation is CASFGGYEQYF.